Here is one T cell receptor (beta chain) with its context. Reverse transcription of about 0.45 to 1 ug RNA used random hexamers. The immunoSEQ assay covered 54 Vbeta and 13 Jbeta segments for CDR3. TCRdb re-derived calls from the immunoSEQ multiplex PCR reads in MiXCR, one entry per CDR3 protein. The sample includes 180,000 or so distinct CDR3 sequences, 90% to 95% of them seen just once. With 6 bases clipped from V and 7 bases from J, the junction kept 3 bases outside the gene matches. The CDR3 contains 13 residues. TEMRA cells were FACS-enriched, while CD8+ and CD4+ T cells were negatively isolated. These data are taken from a study of CD8 T cells in Susac syndrome.

This clonotype was obtained from a human donor in good health. V usage is TRBV12-3 or TRBV12-4 and J usage is TRBJ2-1; 10 bases map to TRBD1. Sequenced material: CD4+ T cells from PBMCs. CDR3 protein: CASRVDRGNEQFF. The DNA of the CDR3 is TGTGCCAGCAGGGTGGACAGGGGGAATGAGCAGTTCTTC.